The T cell receptor (beta chain) under discussion was sequenced for a study of spatial heterogeneity in lung cancer. Study details: The follow-up PBMC samples were sequenced whenever they were available. The median time to follow-up was roughly two years after resection.

TCRdb re-derived calls from the 5' RACE reads in MiXCR, one entry per CDR3 protein. The sample has tens of thousands of distinct CDR3 sequences, roughly a tenth seen once. Time point meaning: blood at routine non-recurrence follow-up after resection. Whole RNA, which was extracted from tumor, nontumor lung tissue or frozen PBMC, was sequenced without any cell sorting. The CDR3 length is 14 residues. The V gene's germline CDR1 is MNHEY and CDR2 SVGEGT. V was pared by 7 bases and J by 2 bases, with 4 bases of the junction left unmatched. This clonotype was seen at least ten times. The sequence came from a male donor with early-stage non-small cell lung cancer. Sequences were derived from PBMCs, sampled at follow-up. The gene calls are TRBV6-2 or TRBV6-3 and TRBJ2-3; 9 bases are a match to TRBD2. The CDR3 sequence: CASTKRGDTDTQYF. CDR3 in DNA: TGTGCCAGCACTAAGCGGGGGGACACAGATACGCAGTATTTT.